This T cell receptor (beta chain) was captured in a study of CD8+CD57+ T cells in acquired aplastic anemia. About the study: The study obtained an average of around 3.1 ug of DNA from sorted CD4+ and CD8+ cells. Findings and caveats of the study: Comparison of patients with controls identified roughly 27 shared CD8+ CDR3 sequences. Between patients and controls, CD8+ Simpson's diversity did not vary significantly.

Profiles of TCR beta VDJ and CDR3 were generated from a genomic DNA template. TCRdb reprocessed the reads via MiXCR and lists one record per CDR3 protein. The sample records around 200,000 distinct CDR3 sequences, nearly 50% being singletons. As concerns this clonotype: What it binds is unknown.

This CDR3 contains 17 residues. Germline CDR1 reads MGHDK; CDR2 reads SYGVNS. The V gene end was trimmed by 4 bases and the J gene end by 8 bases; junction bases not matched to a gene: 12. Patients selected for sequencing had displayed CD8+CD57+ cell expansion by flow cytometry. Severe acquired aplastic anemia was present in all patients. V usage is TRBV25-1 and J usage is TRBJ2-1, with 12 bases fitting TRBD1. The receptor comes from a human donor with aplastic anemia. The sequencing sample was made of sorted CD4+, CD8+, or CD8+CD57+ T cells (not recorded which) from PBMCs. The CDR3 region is CASSATGQGASLDEQFF. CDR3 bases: TGTGCCAGCAGTGCAACGGGACAGGGGGCAAGTTTGGATGAGCAGTTCTTC.